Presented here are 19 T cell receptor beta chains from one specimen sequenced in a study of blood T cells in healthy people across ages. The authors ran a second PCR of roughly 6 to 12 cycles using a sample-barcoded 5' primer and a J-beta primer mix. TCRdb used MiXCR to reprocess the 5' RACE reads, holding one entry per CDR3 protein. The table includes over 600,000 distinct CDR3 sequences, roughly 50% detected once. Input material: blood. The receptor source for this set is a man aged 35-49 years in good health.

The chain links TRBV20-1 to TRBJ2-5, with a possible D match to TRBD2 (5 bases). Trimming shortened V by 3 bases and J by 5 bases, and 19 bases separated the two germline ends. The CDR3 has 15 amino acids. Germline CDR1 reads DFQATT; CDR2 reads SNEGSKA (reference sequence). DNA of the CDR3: TGCAGTGCTAGTCCAAAGGCAGGTGGAGGTGAGACCCAGTACTTC. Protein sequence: CSASPKAGGGETQYF.

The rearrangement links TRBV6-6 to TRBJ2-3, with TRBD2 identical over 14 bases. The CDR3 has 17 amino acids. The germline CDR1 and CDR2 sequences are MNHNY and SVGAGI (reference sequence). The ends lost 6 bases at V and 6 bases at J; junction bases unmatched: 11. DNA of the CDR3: TGTGCCAGCAGCCCCGGACTAGCGGGAGGTCGGGGGGATACGCAGTATTTT. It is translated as CASSPGLAGGRGDTQYF.

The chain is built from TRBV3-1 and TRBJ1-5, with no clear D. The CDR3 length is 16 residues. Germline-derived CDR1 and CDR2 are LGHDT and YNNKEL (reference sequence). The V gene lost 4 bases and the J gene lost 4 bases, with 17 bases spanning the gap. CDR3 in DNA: TGTGCCAGCAGCCCTTCCCGATCCCGCCGGAATCAGCCCCAGCATTTT. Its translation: CASSPSRSRRNQPQHF.

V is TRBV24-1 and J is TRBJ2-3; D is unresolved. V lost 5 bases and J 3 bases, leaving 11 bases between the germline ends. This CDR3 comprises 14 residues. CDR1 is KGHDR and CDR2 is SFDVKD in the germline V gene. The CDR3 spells CATSVPDGTDTQYF. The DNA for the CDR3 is TGTGCCACCAGTGTCCCCGATGGTACAGATACGCAGTATTTT.

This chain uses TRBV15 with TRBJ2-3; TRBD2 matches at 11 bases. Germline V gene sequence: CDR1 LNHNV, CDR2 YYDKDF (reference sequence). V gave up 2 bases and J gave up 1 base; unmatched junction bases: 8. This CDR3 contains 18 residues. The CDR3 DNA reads TGTGCCACCAGCAGATCCCTAGCGGGGGGTATCGGCACAGATACGCAGTATTTT. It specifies CATSRSLAGGIGTDTQYF.

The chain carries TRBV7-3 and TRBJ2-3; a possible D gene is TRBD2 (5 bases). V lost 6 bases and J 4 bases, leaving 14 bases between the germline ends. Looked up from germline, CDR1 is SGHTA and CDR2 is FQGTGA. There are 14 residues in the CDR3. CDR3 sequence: CASRRSDGADTQYF. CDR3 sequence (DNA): TGTGCCAGCAGACGTAGCGATGGCGCAGATACGCAGTATTTT.

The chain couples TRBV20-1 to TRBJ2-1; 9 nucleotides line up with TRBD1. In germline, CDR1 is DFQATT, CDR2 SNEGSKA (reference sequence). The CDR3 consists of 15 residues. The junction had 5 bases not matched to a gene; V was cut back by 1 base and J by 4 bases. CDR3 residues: CSARGDREAYNEQFF. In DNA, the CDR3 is TGCAGTGCTAGAGGGGACAGGGAGGCGTACAATGAGCAGTTCTTC.

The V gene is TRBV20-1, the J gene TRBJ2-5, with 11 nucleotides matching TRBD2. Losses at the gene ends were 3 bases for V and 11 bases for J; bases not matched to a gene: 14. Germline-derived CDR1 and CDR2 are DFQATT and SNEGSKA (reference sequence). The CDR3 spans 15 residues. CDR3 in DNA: TGCAGTGCTAGTGATCGAGGGACTAGCGGAAATGAGCAGTACTTC. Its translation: CSASDRGTSGNEQYF.

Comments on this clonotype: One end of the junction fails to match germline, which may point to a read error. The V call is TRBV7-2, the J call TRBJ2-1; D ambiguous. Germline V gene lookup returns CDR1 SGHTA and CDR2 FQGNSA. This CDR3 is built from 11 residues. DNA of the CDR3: TGTGCCAGCAGGGAGTACAATGGGCAGTTCTTC. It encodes CASREYNGQFF. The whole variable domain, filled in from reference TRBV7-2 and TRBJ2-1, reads GAGVSQSPSNKVTEKGKDVELRCDPISGHTALYWYRQSLGQGLEFLIYFQGNSAPDKSGLPSDRFSAERTGGSVSTLTIQRTQQEDSAVYLCASREYNGQFFGPGTRLTVL.

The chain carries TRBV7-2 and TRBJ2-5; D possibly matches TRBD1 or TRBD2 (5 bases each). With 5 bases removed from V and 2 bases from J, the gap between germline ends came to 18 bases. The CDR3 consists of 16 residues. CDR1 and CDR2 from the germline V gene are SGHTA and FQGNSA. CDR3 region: CASSRPGFPGQETQYF. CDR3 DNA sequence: TGTGCCAGCAGCCGACCAGGGTTTCCGGGGCAAGAGACCCAGTACTTC. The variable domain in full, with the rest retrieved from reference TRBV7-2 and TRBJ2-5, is GAGVSQSPSNKVTEKGKDVELRCDPISGHTALYWYRQSLGQGLEFLIYFQGNSAPDKSGLPSDRFSAERTGGSVSTLTIQRTQQEDSAVYLCASSRPGFPGQETQYFGPGTRLLVL.

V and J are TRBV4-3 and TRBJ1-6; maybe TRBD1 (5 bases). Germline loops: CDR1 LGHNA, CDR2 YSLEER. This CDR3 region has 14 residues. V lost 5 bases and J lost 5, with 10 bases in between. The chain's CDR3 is CASSSGPNNSPLHF. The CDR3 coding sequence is TGCGCCAGCAGCTCGGGGCCAAATAATTCACCCCTCCACTTT.

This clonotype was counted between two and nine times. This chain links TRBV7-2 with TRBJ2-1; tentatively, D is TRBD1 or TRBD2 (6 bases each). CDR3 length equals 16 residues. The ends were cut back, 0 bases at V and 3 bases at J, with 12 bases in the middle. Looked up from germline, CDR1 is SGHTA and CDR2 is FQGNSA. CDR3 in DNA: TGTGCCAGCAGCTTAGCGCCGGGGGCCATCTACAATGAGCAGTTCTTC. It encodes CASSLAPGAIYNEQFF.

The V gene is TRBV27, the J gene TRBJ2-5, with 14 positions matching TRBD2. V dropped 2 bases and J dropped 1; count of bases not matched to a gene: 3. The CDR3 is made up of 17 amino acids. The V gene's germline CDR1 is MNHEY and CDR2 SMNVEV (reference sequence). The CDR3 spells CASSLGTSGGTQETQYF. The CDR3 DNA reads TGTGCCAGCAGTTTAGGGACTAGCGGGGGAACCCAAGAGACCCAGTACTTC.

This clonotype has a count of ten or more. The CDR3 coding sequence is TGTGCCAGCAGCCAAGAACTCGCGCGTGGAGATACGCAGTATTTT. Translation: CASSQELARGDTQYF. V and J are TRBV4-2 and TRBJ2-3; the D is unclear. V gave up 0 bases and J gave up 5 bases, with 12 bases separating them. The length of the CDR3 is 15 residues. Germline V gene data show CDR1 as LGHNA and CDR2 as YNFKEQ.

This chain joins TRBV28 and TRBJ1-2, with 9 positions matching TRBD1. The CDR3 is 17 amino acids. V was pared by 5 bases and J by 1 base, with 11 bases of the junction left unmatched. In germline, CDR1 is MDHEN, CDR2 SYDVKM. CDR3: CASSLPGQGFINYGYTF. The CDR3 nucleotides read TGTGCCAGCAGTCTCCCGGGACAGGGCTTTATTAACTATGGCTACACCTTC.

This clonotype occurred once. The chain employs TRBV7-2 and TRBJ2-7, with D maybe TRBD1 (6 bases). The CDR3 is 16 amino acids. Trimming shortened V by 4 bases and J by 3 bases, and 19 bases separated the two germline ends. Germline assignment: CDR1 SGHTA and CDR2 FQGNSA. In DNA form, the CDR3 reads TGTGCCAGCAGCTCAGGACAGCCTGTAGGTGGCTACGAGCAGTACTTC. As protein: CASSSGQPVGGYEQYF.

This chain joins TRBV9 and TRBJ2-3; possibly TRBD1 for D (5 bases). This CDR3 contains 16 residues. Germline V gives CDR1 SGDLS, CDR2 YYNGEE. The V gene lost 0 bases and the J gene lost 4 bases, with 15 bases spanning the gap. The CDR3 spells CASSVVMIPGPDTQYF. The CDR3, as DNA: TGTGCCAGCAGCGTAGTTATGATCCCAGGGCCAGATACGCAGTATTTT.

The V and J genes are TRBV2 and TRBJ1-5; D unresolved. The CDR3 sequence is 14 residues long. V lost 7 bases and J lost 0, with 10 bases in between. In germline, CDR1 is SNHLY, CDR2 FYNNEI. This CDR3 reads CASKLFYSNQPQHF. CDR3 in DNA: TGTGCCAGCAAACTATTTTATAGCAATCAGCCCCAGCATTTT.

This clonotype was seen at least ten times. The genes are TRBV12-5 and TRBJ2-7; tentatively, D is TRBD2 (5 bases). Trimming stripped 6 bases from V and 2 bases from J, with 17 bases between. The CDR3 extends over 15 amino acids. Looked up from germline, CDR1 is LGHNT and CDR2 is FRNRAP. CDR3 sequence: CASGPSGGRAYEQYF. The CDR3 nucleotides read TGTGCTAGTGGCCCCTCAGGAGGAAGAGCCTACGAGCAGTACTTC. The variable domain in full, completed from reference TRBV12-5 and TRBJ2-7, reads DARVTQTPRHKVTEMGQEVTMRCQPILGHNTVFWYRQTMMQGLELLAYFRNRAPLDDSGMPKDRFSAEMPDATLATLKIQPSEPRDSAVYFCASGPSGGRAYEQYFGPGTRLTVT.